The clone carrying this T cell receptor (beta chain) was recorded only once. Its target is unknown. CDR3 length equals 15 residues. The V gene lost 0 bases and the J gene lost 3 bases, with 9 bases spanning the gap. Germline loops: CDR1 SGHRS, CDR2 YFSETQ. The data stem from a study of T cell responses to AZD1222 COVID-19 vaccine. Study findings and constraints: With dominance at 160-218 and 743-854, vaccine-associated CD4 TCRs spanned spike. Among the donors, most were white British and more were female, and clonal diversity was possibly underestimated. In all cases, repertoires were sampled only after the peak T cell response.

Sequencing was performed with immunoSEQ multiplex PCR; in TCRdb, only in-frame clones are kept and a portion is missing. The sample holds 56,000 or so clones, 75% to 90% seen once. The rearrangement links TRBV5-1 to TRBJ2-2; TRBD2 might be the D (5 bases). The TCR was taken from an adult in good health. Sequencing was performed on peripheral blood, taken on day 0 of AZD1222 vaccination. CDR3 nucleotides: TGCGCCAGCAGCTTGGGATCGGGGTACACCGGGGAGCTGTTTTTT. Amino acids: CASSLGSGYTGELFF.